The 32 T cell receptor beta chains listed next were all sequenced from one sample in a study of Graves' ophthalmopathy and Graves' hyperthyroidism. RNA served as the template for amplifying TCR beta CDR3 regions. First-round RT-PCR with HTBI primers preceded a second-round multiplex PCR. TCRdb redid the calling of the multiplex PCR reads with MiXCR, one entry per CDR3 protein. The repertoire holds about 600,000 distinct CDR3 sequences, with less than 45% as singletons. The sequencing sample was made of peripheral blood or thyroid tissue (not recorded which). The origin of the receptors is an adult man with Graves' hyperthyroidism.

The chain couples TRBV6-5 to TRBJ1-5; D ambiguous. Per germline, CDR1 MNHEY and CDR2 SVGAGI. V shed 5 bases and J shed 4 bases, with 15 bases lying between them. The CDR3 is 15 residues long. This CDR3 reads CASSEPLGRNQPQHF. The CDR3 DNA reads TGTGCCAGCAGTGAACCTCTGGGGAGGAATCAGCCCCAGCATTTT.

A single count supports this clonotype. The chain employs TRBV7-4 and TRBJ1-5; 10 positions match TRBD1. Germline CDR1 and CDR2: SGHVT and SQSDAQ. The V gene end was trimmed by 5 bases and the J gene end by 6 bases; junction bases not matched to a gene: 7. This CDR3 region has 15 residues. The CDR3 DNA sequence: TGTGCCAGCAGCACAGGGACAGGGGAAGGTCAGCCCCAGCATTTT. It encodes CASSTGTGEGQPQHF.

This clonotype was counted many times. This sequence joins TRBV20-1 and TRBJ1-6; TRBD1 agrees at 7 bases. CDR1 and CDR2 from the germline V gene are DFQATT and SNEGSKA (reference sequence). The CDR3 loop spans 15 amino acids. The ends lost 0 bases at V and 8 bases at J; junction bases unmatched: 7. The CDR3 here is CSARELTGEYSPLHF. In nucleotides, the CDR3 is TGCAGTGCTAGAGAATTAACAGGGGAGTATTCACCCCTCCACTTT.

This clonotype was picked up a small number of times. The rearrangement uses TRBV13 and TRBJ1-3; D is uncertain. Germline V gene data show CDR1 as PRHDT and CDR2 as FYEKMQ (reference sequence). The V end lost 4 bases, the J end lost 9 bases, and 13 bases lay between the germline ends. CDR3 length: 13 residues. The CDR3 sequence is CASSSQTRGTIYF. CDR3 nucleotides: TGTGCCAGCAGCTCCCAGACCCGGGGCACCATATATTTT. The full variable domain, in which reference TRBV13 and TRBJ1-3 provide the parts outside the CDR3, is AAGVIQSPRHLIKEKRETATLKCYPIPRHDTVYWYQQGPGQDPQFLISFYEKMQSDKGSIPDRFSAQQFSDYHSELNMSSLELGDSALYFCASSSQTRGTIYFGEGSWLTVV.

This rearrangement joins TRBV12-3 or TRBV12-4 to TRBJ1-1; D is undetermined. The V end lost 5 bases, the J end lost 0 bases, and 10 bases lay between the germline ends. The CDR3 has 14 amino acids. The CDR3 protein is CASSANSMNTEAFF. For the CDR3, the DNA is TGTGCCAGCAGTGCGAACAGCATGAACACTGAAGCTTTCTTT.

In its sample, this clonotype was seen many times. The rearrangement links TRBV19 to TRBJ2-7; 7 bases are shared with TRBD1. Unmatched junction bases numbered 11, after V lost 7 bases and J lost 2 bases. CDR1 and CDR2 from the germline V gene are LNHDA and SQIVND (reference sequence). CDR3 length: 15 residues. The chain's CDR3 is CASTPSLGTAYEQYF. The CDR3 DNA follows: TGTGCCAGTACCCCGAGTCTGGGGACAGCCTACGAGCAGTACTTC.

This clonotype was seen at least ten times. The chain carries TRBV19 and TRBJ2-5; D remains ambiguous. The CDR3 has 13 residues. Germline values: CDR1 LNHDA, CDR2 SQIVND (reference sequence). Between the trimmed V and J ends, which lost 9 bases and 3 bases, there was a span of 14 bases. For the CDR3, the DNA is TGTGCCAGCCGGCCCTTTACGGAAGAGACCCAGTACTTC. Protein: CASRPFTEETQYF.

In the case of this clonotype: This may be a read error: a much more frequent sequence differs by one nucleotide. This sequence joins TRBV7-3 and TRBJ1-4, with 9 bases that match TRBD1. This CDR3 comprises 16 residues. CDR1 and CDR2 from the germline V gene are SGHTA and FQGTGA. CDR3 nucleotide sequence: TGTGCCAGCAGAAGACCGGACAGGGGAGGGGGCGGAAAACTGCTTTTT. This translates into CASRRPDRGGGGKLLF.

This clonotype occurred many times. The chain combines TRBV20-1 with TRBJ1-2; D uncertain. CDR3 length: 11 amino acids. Between the trimmed V and J ends, which lost 2 bases and 8 bases, there was a span of 9 bases. Germline V lookup: CDR1 DFQATT, CDR2 SNEGSKA (reference sequence). CDR3 protein: CSARRERGYTF. Here the CDR3 DNA reads TGCAGTGCTAGAAGGGAACGCGGCTACACCTTC.

There are many counts of this clonotype. The CDR3 bases are TGCAGTGCTACCCCCCCCTCCGTAAATTCACCCCTCCACTTT. It translates to CSATPPSVNSPLHF. The rearrangement joins TRBV20-1 to TRBJ1-6; D unresolved. CDR1 DFQATT and CDR2 SNEGSKA come from the germline V gene (reference sequence). V dropped 4 bases and J dropped 7 bases, with 14 bases sitting between them. The CDR3 totals 14 residues.

This chain uses TRBV7-2 with TRBJ2-7, with TRBD1 as a possible D gene (6 bases). The end of the DNA fits TRBJ2-1 better, so the J call may be wrong. This CDR3 spans 15 amino acids. Germline CDR1 is SGHTA and CDR2 is FQGNSA. As DNA, the CDR3 is TGTGCCAGCAGCTTAGGCTGGACAGTGTACAATGAGCAGTTCTTC. Translated, it gives CASSLGWTVYNEQFF.

Of note for this clonotype: The germline gene is not matched at one end of the junction; a read error may be the cause. The chain combines TRBV9 with TRBJ2-7, with 12 bases matching TRBD2. In germline, CDR1 is SGDLS, CDR2 YYNGEE. This CDR3 has 15 amino acids. The CDR3 is CAGSSLAGGSYEQYF. The DNA for the CDR3 is TGTGCCGGCAGTTCACTAGCGGGGGGCTCCTACGAGCAGTACTTC.

The rearrangement joins TRBV5-1 to TRBJ2-7, with D tentatively TRBD1 or TRBD2 (6 bases each). V dropped 1 base and J dropped 7 bases, with 9 bases sitting between them. Germline V gives CDR1 SGHRS, CDR2 YFSETQ. The CDR3 extends over 12 amino acids. The CDR3 spells CASSLRGLEQYF. The CDR3 DNA is TGCGCCAGCAGCTTGCGGGGGCTGGAGCAGTACTTC. Drawing the rest from reference TRBV5-1 and TRBJ2-7, the complete variable domain is KAGVTQTPRYLIKTRGQQVTLSCSPISGHRSVSWYQQTPGQGLQFLFEYFSETQRNKGNFPGRFSGRQFSNSRSEMNVSTLELGDSALYLCASSLRGLEQYFGPGTRLTVT.

J is TRBJ1-2 and V is TRBV10-2; 7 nucleotides match TRBD1. V lost 6 bases and J lost 7; bases outside the gene matches: 8. CDR1 and CDR2 (germline): WSHSY, SAAADI. The CDR3 contains 13 residues. The CDR3 DNA sequence: TGCGCCAGCAGAACGGACAGGAGAGGTGGCTACACCTTC. It encodes CASRTDRRGGYTF.

As for this clonotype: A much larger clone differs from this one at a single base, so this may be a read error. The rearrangement uses TRBV12-3 or TRBV12-4 and TRBJ1-2, with TRBD1 matching 8 bases. V lost 6 bases and J lost 2; bases outside the gene matches: 8. This CDR3 has 15 residues. The CDR3 here is CASSHRQGQNYGYTF. CDR3 bases: TGTGCCAGCAGCCACAGACAGGGGCAGAACTATGGCTACACCTTC.

This clonotype appeared a few times. The V call is TRBV5-1, the J call TRBJ1-3; maybe TRBD1 (5 bases). The CDR3 has 15 amino acids. The V gene's germline CDR1 is SGHRS and CDR2 YFSETQ. Trimming shortened V by 0 bases and J by 2 bases, and 9 bases separated the two germline ends. The CDR3 loop is CASSLVGATGNTIYF. CDR3 DNA sequence: TGCGCCAGCAGCTTGGTTGGGGCTACTGGAAACACCATATATTTT.

The V gene is TRBV2, the J gene TRBJ2-6; D might be TRBD1 or TRBD2, each matching 5 bases. V was shortened by 5 bases and J by 4 bases, with 24 bases between the two germline ends. CDR3 length equals 19 residues. Germline-derived CDR1 and CDR2 are SNHLY and FYNNEI. CDR3 region: CASSSGSRGPTLGANVLTF. The CDR3 nucleotides are TGTGCCAGCAGTTCCGGTTCGAGGGGCCCCACTCTGGGGGCCAACGTCCTGACTTTC.

A note on this clonotype: The missing conserved phenylalanine or tryptophan at the end of this CDR3 makes a read error likely. No DNA is shown, since the ends of the CDR3 on it are uncertain; the CDR3 is the one TCRdb lists. The chain is built from TRBV29-1 and TRBJ2-5; the D call in the table, TRBD1, was not verified against the DNA. With termini counted, the CDR3 has 8 amino acids. CDR1 and CDR2 from the germline V gene are SQVTM and ANQGSEA. The CDR3 sequence is CSAIRPPR.

This clonotype was seen many times. The V and J genes are TRBV3-1 and TRBJ1-1, with D unresolved. In germline, CDR1 is LGHDT, CDR2 YNNKEL (reference sequence). With 0 bases removed from V and 4 bases from J, the gap between germline ends came to 12 bases. The CDR3 is made up of 15 amino acids. The CDR3 spells CASSQEGRQSTEAFF. The CDR3, as DNA: TGTGCCAGCAGCCAAGAGGGTAGGCAGAGCACTGAAGCTTTCTTT.

The sample holds many counts of this clonotype. This chain joins TRBV29-1 and TRBJ1-3, with D unresolved. Trimming removed 4 bases at V and 0 bases at J, with 4 bases between. Germline CDR1 is SQVTM and CDR2 is ANQGSEA. The length of the CDR3 is 12 residues. CDR3 protein: CSVGHSGNTIYF. CDR3 DNA sequence: TGCAGCGTTGGTCACTCTGGAAACACCATATATTTT.

There are many counts of this clonotype. The chain joins TRBV12-3 or TRBV12-4 to TRBJ1-2; perhaps TRBD1 as D (5 bases). This CDR3 spans 13 amino acids. V was pared by 6 bases and J by 4 bases, with 12 bases between. CDR3 sequence: CASSLQDPYGYTF. CDR3 nucleotides: TGTGCCAGCAGCCTACAGGATCCCTATGGCTACACCTTC.

This chain links TRBV9 with TRBJ1-1; perhaps TRBD1 as D (5 bases). V shed 3 bases and J shed 1 base, with 7 bases lying between them. CDR3 length: 13 amino acids. The V gene's germline CDR1 is SGDLS and CDR2 YYNGEE. Here the CDR3 reads CASSGGGNTEAFF. The CDR3 DNA sequence: TGTGCCAGCAGCGGCGGGGGGAACACTGAAGCTTTCTTT. Full variable domain (rest looked up from reference TRBV9 and TRBJ1-1): DSGVTQTPKHLITATGQRVTLRCSPRSGDLSVYWYQQSLDQGLQFLIQYYNGEERAKGNILERFSAQQFPDLHSELNLSSLELGDSALYFCASSGGGNTEAFFGQGTRLTVV.

In this sample, this clonotype turned up a few times. This may stem from a read error, because a much larger clone lies one nucleotide away. This chain joins TRBV28 and TRBJ2-2; 10 bases align to TRBD1. Germline values: CDR1 MDHEN, CDR2 SYDVKM. Unmatched junction bases numbered 2, after V lost 3 bases and J lost 4 bases. CDR3 length equals 15 residues. In DNA, the CDR3 is TGTGCCAGCAGTTTTTGGACAGGGGGCACCGGGGAGCTGTTTTTT. Translated: CASSFWTGGTGELFF.

The CDR3, as DNA: TGTGCCAGCAGCGTAACCGGGACAGGGGGTACAGATACGCAGTATTTT. Translated, it gives CASSVTGTGGTDTQYF. V is TRBV9 and J is TRBJ2-3; the match to TRBD1 covers 11 bases. CDR1 and CDR2 (germline): SGDLS, YYNGEE. This CDR3 region has 16 residues. J gave up 3 bases and V 1 base, and 4 bases lay outside the gene matches.

J is TRBJ1-6 and V is TRBV6-1; D uncertain. V lost 5 bases and J lost 7, with 15 bases in between. Germline values: CDR1 MNHNS, CDR2 SASEGT. The CDR3 is 15 amino acids. The CDR3 region is CASSYRPLVNSPLHF. CDR3 nucleotides: TGTGCCAGCAGTTACCGACCGCTCGTAAATTCACCCCTCCACTTT.

This clonotype was counted a few times. CDR3 DNA sequence: TGTGCCAGCAGCCCAATCGTAGGGGAGTTCGTCGAGCAGTACTTC. As protein: CASSPIVGEFVEQYF. J is TRBJ2-7 and V is TRBV3-1; TRBD1 or TRBD2 may be the D gene (5 bases each). The CDR3 totals 15 residues. The germline V and J ends were trimmed by 4 bases and 6 bases, with 19 bases remaining between them. Germline-derived CDR1 and CDR2 are LGHDT and YNNKEL (reference sequence).

Turning to this clonotype: A much larger clone lies a single base off, so this may be a read error. The chain combines TRBV7-2 with TRBJ1-2, with D perhaps TRBD1 (5 bases). The CDR3 runs 15 residues. The V gene's germline CDR1 is SGHTA and CDR2 FQGNSA. V was trimmed by 3 bases and J by 5 bases, leaving 16 bases between them. The CDR3 bases are TGTGCCAGCAGCTTGACGGGGCGCCGAGAATATGGCTACACCTTC. This codes for CASSLTGRREYGYTF.

The rearrangement joins TRBV7-9 to TRBJ2-7; TRBD2 aligns across 12 bases. The CDR3 runs 14 residues. The V gene's germline CDR1 is SEHNR and CDR2 FQNEAQ (reference sequence). The V gene end was trimmed by 3 bases and the J gene end by 6 bases; junction bases not matched to a gene: 3. The CDR3 nucleotides are TGTGCCAGCAGCTTGGCTAGCGGGGGGGCCGAGCAGTACTTC. This sequence encodes CASSLASGGAEQYF.

This clonotype was seen ten or more times. In DNA, the CDR3 is TGTGCCAGCAGCCCCCCCGGACGGCGTAATGAAAAACTGTTTTTT. Its protein product is CASSPPGRRNEKLFF. V usage is TRBV11-2 and J usage is TRBJ1-4; no definite D call. Germline V lookup: CDR1 SGHAT, CDR2 FQNNGV. CDR3 length: 15 amino acids. V shed 5 bases and J shed 4 bases, with 14 bases lying between them. Full variable domain (outside the CDR3, taken from reference TRBV11-2 and TRBJ1-4): EAGVAQSPRYKIIEKRQSVAFWCNPISGHATLYWYQQILGQGPKLLIQFQNNGVVDDSQLPKDRFSAERLKGVDSTLKIQPAKLEDSAVYLCASSPPGRRNEKLFFGSGTQLSVL.

To note about this clonotype: As the CDR3 is not closed by the conserved phenylalanine or tryptophan, this likely results from a read error. It is unclear where the CDR3 begins or ends on the DNA, so no DNA is shown, and the CDR3 is as TCRdb lists it. The genes are TRBV5-1 and TRBJ1-5. The CDR3 is 18 residues long, counting both termini. From germline, CDR1 is SGHRS and CDR2 YFSETQ. The CDR3 spells CASSLDGEQEGAISPSMV.

The table lists this clonotype with a few counts. This rearrangement joins TRBV15 to TRBJ2-5, with D hard to call. CDR3 length: 13 residues. V was clipped by 0 bases and J by 5 bases, with 7 bases between them. The germline V gene has CDR1 LNHNV and CDR2 YYDKDF (reference sequence). CDR3 sequence: CATSRDLRETQYF. The CDR3 DNA sequence: TGTGCCACCAGCAGAGATTTGAGGGAGACCCAGTACTTC.

For the CDR3, the DNA is TGTGCCAGCAGTGGCCTAAGCGGGGCCCACAATGAGCAGTTCTTC. It is translated as CASSGLSGAHNEQFF. The genes are TRBV25-1 and TRBJ2-1; 7 positions agree with TRBD2. CDR1 MGHDK and CDR2 SYGVNS come from the germline V gene. The CDR3 has 15 residues. The junction had 8 bases not matched to a gene; V was cut back by 4 bases and J by 5 bases.